These T cell receptor beta chains were read from a single sample in a study of shared clonotypes between healthy human individuals. This table comes from immunoSEQ multiplex PCR, and its TCRdb copy is limited to in-frame clones, with some not included. Counted here are about 680,000 clones, 60% to 75% occurring once; the ten biggest clones make up 1.5% to 2%. The sample consisted of memory CD4+ T cells sorted from blood. The receptors originated from a woman in her twenties or thirties in good health. Each CDR3 is given with its conserved first and last residue. Fields, in order: J gene, CDR3 length, V gene, D gene, clone size, CDR3 DNA, CDR3 protein. A D gene is named only where the DNA matches it firmly. Clone size is shown for a subset of rows, as once, few, many or a class of expanded clone.

>TRBJ1-2|17|TRBV4-1|-|-
TGCGCCAGCAGCCAACCACAGGGCCCCAACTTCGGGGGCGGCTACACCTTC
CASSQPQGPNFGGGYTF
>TRBJ1-5|15|TRBV5-1|TRBD1|-
TGCGCCAGCAGCATAGGACAGGCGCCTGGCCAGCCCCAGCATTTT
CASSIGQAPGQPQHF
>TRBJ2-2|21|TRBV19|-|-
TGTGCCAGTAGTTCAGCCCGGGACCCCAAGATACTACGGAGAACCACCGGGGAGCTGTTTTTT
CASSSARDPKILRRTTGELFF
>TRBJ2-5|16|TRBV5-1|TRBD1|-
TGCGCCAGCAGCCCGGAGGGACAGGGTCTCCAAGAGACCCAGTACTTC
CASSPEGQGLQETQYF
>TRBJ1-2|14|TRBV5-6|-|-
TGTGCCAGCAGCTTTACGGCTGTAAACTATGGCTACACCTTC
CASSFTAVNYGYTF
>TRBJ2-7|13|TRBV18|TRBD1|-
TGTGCCAGCTCAGAGGGACAGTCCTACGAGCAGTACTTC
CASSEGQSYEQYF
>TRBJ2-3|15|TRBV11-2|-|-
TGTGCCAGCAGCTTTAGCGGCTACCGCACAGATACGCAGTATTTT
CASSFSGYRTDTQYF
>TRBJ2-1|18|TRBV4-2|TRBD1|-
TGTGCCAGCAGCCAAGAAGGGCCCGGGACAGGCCTCTACAATGAGCAGTTCTTC
CASSQEGPGTGLYNEQFF
>TRBJ2-3|17|TRBV28|TRBD2|few
TGTGCCAGCAGTGGCCGGACGGGAGGGCTAGACTCCGATACGCAGTATTTT
CASSGRTGGLDSDTQYF
>TRBJ2-5|12|TRBV7-3|-|-
TGTGCCAGCAGCTTCCAGGACTCCACGCTTCACTTC
CASSFQDSTLHF